The source of this T cell receptor (beta chain) is a study of tumor-infiltrating lymphocytes in primary liver carcinoma. Study details: About 3.5 to 8 million productive TCRbeta reads were obtained from the samples, with similar numbers across tissue types.

Regarding the study as a whole: Tumor tissue displayed a significantly greater top-250-clone fraction than blood (p = 0.039).

CDR1 and CDR2 from the germline V gene are SGHTA and FQGTGA. This CDR3 is 16 amino acids long. Production of TCR beta cDNA used 500 ng total RNA together with a constant-region primer. Slightly modified ARM-PCR served as the procedure for the TCR beta libraries. These libraries came from three rounds of nested multiplex PCR. Each of the first two PCR rounds ran roughly 10 cycles with TRBV1-TRBV30 forward and C-beta reverse primers. TCRdb re-derived calls from the multiplex PCR reads in MiXCR, one entry per CDR3 protein. The table includes under 150,000 distinct CDR3 sequences, around 70% detected once. Co-extraction of both nucleic acids (RNA and DNA) used about 19-33 mg of unsorted bulk tissue. As for this clonotype: Antigen: not known. Compared with germline, one end of the junction differs, possibly owing to a read error.

This chain links TRBV7-3 with TRBJ2-3; 16 bases are shared with TRBD2. This sequence originates from a woman aged 60-70 years with primary liver carcinoma and hepatitis B virus infection. The specimen sequenced was tumor-adjacent normal liver tissue. The CDR3 DNA reads TGTGCCCGCAGCGGGGGACTAGCGGGAGGGGCAGATACGCAGTATTTT. This encodes CARSGGLAGGADTQYF. The full variable domain, with the rest looked up from reference TRBV7-3 and TRBJ2-3, is GAGVSQTPSNKVTEKGKYVELRCDPISGHTALYWYRQSLGQGPEFLIYFQGTGAADDSGLPNDRFFAVRPEGSVSTLKIQRTERGDSAVYLCARSGGLAGGADTQYFGPGTRLTVL.